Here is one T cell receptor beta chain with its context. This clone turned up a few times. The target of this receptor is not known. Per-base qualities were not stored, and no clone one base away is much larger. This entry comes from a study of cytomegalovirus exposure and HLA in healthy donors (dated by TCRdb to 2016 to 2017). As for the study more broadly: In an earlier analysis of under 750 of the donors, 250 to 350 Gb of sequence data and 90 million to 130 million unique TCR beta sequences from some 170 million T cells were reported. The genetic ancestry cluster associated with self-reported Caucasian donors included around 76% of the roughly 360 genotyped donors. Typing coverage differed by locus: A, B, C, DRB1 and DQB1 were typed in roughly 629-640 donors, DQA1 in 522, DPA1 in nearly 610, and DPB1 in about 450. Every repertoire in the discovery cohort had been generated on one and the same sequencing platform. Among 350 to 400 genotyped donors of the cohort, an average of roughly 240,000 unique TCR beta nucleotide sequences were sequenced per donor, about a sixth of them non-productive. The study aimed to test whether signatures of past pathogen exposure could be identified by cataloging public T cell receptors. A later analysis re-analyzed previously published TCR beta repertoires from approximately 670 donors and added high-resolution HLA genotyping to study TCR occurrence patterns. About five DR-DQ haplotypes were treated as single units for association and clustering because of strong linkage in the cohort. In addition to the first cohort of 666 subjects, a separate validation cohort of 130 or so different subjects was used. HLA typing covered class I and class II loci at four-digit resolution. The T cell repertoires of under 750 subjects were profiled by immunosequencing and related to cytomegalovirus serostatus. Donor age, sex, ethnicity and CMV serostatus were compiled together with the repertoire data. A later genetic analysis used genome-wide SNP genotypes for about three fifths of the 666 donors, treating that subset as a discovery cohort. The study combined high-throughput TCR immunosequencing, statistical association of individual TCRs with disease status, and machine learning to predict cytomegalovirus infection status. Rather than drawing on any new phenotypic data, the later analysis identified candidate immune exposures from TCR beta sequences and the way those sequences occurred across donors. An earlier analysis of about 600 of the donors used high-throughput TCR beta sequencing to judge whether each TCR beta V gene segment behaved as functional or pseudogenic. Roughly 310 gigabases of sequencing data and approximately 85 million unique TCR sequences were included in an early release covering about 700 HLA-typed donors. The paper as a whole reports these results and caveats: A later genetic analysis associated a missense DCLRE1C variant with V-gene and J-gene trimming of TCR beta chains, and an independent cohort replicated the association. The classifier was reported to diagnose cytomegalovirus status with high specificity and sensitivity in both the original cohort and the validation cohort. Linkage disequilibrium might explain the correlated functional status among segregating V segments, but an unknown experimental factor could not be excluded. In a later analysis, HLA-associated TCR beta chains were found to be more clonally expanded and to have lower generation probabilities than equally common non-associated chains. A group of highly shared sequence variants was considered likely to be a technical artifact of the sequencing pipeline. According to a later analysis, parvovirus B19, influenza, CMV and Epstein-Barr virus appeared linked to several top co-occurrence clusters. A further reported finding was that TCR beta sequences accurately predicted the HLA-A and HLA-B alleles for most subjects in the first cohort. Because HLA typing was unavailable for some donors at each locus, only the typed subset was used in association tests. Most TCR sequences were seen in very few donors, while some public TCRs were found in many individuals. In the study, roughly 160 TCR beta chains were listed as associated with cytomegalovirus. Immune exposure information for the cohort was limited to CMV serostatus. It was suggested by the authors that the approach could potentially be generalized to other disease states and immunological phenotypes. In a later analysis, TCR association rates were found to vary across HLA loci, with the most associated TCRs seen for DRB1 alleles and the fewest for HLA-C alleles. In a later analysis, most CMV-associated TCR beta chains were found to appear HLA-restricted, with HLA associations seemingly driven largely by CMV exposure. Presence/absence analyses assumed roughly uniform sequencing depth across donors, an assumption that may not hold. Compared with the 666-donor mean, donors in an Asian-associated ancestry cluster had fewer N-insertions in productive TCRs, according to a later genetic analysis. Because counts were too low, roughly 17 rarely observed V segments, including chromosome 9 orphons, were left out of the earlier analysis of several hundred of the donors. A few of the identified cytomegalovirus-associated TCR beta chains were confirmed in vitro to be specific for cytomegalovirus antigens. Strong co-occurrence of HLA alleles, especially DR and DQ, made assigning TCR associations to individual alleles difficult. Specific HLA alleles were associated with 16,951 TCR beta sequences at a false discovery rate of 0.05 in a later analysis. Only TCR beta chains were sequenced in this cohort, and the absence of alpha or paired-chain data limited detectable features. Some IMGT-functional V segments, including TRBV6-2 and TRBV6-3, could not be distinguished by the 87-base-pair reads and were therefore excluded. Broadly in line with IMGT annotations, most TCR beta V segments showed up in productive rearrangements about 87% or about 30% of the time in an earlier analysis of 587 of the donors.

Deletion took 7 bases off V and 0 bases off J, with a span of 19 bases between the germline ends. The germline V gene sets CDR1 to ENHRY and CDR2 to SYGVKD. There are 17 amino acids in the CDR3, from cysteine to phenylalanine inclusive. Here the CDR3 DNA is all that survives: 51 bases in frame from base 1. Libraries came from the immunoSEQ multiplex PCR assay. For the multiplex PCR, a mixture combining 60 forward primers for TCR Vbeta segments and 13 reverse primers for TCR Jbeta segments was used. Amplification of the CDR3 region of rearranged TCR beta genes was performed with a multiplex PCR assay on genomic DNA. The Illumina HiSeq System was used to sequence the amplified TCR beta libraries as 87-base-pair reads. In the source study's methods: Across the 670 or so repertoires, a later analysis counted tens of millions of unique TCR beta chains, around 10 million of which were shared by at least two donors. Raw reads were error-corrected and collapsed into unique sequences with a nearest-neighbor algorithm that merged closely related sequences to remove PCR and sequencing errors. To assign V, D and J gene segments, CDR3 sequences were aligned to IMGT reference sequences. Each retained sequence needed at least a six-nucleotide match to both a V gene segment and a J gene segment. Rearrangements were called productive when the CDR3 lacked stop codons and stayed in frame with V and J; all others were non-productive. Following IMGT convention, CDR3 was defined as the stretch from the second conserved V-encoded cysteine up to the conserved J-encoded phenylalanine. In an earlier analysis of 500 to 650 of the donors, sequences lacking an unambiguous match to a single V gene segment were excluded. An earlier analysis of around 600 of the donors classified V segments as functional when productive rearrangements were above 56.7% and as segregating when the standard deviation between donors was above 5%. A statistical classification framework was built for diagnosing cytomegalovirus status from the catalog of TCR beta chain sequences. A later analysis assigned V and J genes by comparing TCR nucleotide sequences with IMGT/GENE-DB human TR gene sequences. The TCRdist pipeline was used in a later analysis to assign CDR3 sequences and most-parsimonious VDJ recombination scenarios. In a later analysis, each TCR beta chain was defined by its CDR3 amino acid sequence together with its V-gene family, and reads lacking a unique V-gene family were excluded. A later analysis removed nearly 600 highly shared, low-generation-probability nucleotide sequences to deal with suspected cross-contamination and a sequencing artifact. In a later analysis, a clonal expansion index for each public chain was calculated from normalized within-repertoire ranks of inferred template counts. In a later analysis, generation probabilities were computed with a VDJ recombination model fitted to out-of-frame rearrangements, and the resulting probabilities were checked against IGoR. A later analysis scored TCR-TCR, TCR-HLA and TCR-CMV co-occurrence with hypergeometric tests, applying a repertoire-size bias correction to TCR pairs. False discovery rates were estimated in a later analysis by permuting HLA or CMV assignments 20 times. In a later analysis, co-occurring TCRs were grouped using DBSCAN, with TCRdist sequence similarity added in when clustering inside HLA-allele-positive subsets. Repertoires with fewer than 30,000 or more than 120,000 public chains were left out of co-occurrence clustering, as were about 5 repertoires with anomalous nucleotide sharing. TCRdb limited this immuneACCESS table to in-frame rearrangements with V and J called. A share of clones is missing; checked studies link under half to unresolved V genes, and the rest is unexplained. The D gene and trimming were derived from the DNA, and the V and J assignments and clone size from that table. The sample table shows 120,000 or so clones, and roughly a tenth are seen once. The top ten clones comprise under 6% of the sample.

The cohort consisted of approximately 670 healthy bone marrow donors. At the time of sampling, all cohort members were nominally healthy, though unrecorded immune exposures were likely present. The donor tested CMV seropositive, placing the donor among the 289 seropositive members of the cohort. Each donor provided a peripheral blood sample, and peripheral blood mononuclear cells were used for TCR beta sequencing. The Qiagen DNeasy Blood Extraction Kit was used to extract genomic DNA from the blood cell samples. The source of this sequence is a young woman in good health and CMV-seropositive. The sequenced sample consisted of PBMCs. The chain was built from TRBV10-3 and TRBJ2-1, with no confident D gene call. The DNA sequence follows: TGTGCCATCAAACCCAGCGTAGGAAAAAGCTCCTACAATGAGCAGTTCTTC. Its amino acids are CAIKPSVGKSSYNEQFF.